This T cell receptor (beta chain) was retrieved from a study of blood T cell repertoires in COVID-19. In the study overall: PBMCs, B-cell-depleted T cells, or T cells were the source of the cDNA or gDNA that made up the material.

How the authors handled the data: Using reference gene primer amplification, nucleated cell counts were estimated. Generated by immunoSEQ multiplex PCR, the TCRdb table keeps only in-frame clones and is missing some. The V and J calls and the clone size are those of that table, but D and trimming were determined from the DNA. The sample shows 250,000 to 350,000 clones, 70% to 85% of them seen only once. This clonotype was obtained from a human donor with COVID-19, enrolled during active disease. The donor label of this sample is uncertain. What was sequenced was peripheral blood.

The CDR3 DNA reads TGTGCCAGCAGCCGGAGCAGGGGTAACACAGATACGCAGTATTTT. The encoded protein is CASSRSRGNTDTQYF. The V call is TRBV11-3, the J call TRBJ2-3, with D perhaps matching TRBD1 (6 bases). Germline values: CDR1 SGHNT, CDR2 YENEEA. V gave up 5 bases and J gave up 2 bases, with 14 bases separating them. This CDR3 has 15 amino acids.